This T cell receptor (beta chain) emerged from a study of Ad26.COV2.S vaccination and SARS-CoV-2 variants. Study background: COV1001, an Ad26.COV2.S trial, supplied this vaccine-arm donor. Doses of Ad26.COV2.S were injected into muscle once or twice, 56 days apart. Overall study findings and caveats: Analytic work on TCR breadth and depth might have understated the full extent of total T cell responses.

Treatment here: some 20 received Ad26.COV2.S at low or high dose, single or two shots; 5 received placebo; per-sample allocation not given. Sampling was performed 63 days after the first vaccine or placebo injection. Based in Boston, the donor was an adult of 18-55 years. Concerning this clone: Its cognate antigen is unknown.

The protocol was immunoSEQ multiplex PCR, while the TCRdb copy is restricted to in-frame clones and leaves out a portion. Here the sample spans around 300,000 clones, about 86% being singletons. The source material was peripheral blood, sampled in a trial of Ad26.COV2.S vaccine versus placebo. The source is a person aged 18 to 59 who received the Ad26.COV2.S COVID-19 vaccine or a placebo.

CDR3 sequence: CASSLELATEQFF. The CDR3 DNA reads TGTGCCAGCAGCTTGGAACTAGCTACTGAGCAGTTCTTC. The rearrangement uses TRBV7-6 and TRBJ2-1, with D maybe TRBD2 (6 bases). CDR3 length: 13 amino acids. CDR1 SGHVS and CDR2 FNYEAQ come from the germline V gene. The ends were cut back, 3 bases at V and 9 bases at J, with 12 bases in the middle.